This T cell receptor beta chain was sequenced for a study of Ad26.COV2.S vaccination and SARS-CoV-2 variants. Study-wide findings and caveats: Across vaccine and placebo recipients, the breadth of non-spike TCRs was similar.

In regard to this clone: Its specificity is not known.

Treatment described: roughly 18 received Ad26.COV2.S at low or high dose, single or two shots; several received placebo; per-sample allocation not given. On day 63 after the first injection, vaccine and placebo recipients gave samples. Clones were read by immunoSEQ multiplex PCR, and TCRdb kept only the in-frame ones, dropping some. This table has 430,000 or so clones, approximately 89% appearing once. This TCR derives from a person aged 18 to 65 who received the Ad26.COV2.S COVID-19 vaccine or a placebo. Specimen: peripheral blood, collected in a trial of Ad26.COV2.S vaccine versus placebo.

CDR3 sequence (DNA): TGTGCCAGCAGCCAAGTGATTATGGCCTGGGACAGCCTCCCTTACGAGCAGTACTTC. Translating it yields CASSQVIMAWDSLPYEQYF. The chain couples TRBV3-1 (or the pseudogene TRBV3-2) to TRBJ2-7; 7 bases match TRBD1. Germline V lookup: CDR1 LGHDT, CDR2 YNNKEL (reference sequence). The V gene end was trimmed by 1 base and the J gene end by 4 bases; junction bases not matched to a gene: 19. This CDR3 is built from 19 residues.